This paragraph covers one TCR beta chain sequence. These data originate in a study of blood T cell repertoires in COVID-19. Study summary: Material from acute and convalescent COVID-19 was sourced from the United States, Italy and Spain. Sample material is recorded as cDNA or gDNA derived from T cells, B-cell-depleted T cells, or PBMCs.

CDR1 and CDR2 (germline): MNHNS, SASEGT. V dropped 4 bases and J dropped 4; count of bases not matched to a gene: 15. The CDR3 extends over 18 amino acids. In the original workflow: Scientists estimated how many nucleated cells there were by amplifying reference gene primers. Clones were read by immunoSEQ multiplex PCR, and TCRdb kept only the in-frame ones, dropping some. D and trimming were read from the DNA, whereas the V and J calls and clone size are those reported in that table. There are around 220,000 clones in the sample; approximately 80% occur only once, and approximately 4% lies in the top ten.

This sequence originates from a woman between 40 and 55 years old with active or convalescent COVID-19. The V and J genes are TRBV6-1 and TRBJ2-7; TRBD1 agrees at 11 bases. The sequenced sample was peripheral blood. The CDR3 sequence: CASSGPGQGARSLYEQYF. As DNA, the CDR3 is TGTGCCAGCAGTGGGCCCGGACAGGGGGCTAGGTCTCTGTACGAGCAGTACTTC.